This entry lists 6 T cell receptor beta chains sequenced from one sample in a study of blood T cell repertoires in COVID-19. Profiled with immunoSEQ multiplex PCR; TCRdb holds only in-frame clones, not every one. The profile shows about 38,000 clones, 70% to 90% of them singletons. Material for sequencing was peripheral blood. These TCRs come from a man over 45 with active COVID-19.

CDR3 amino acids: CASSQGTGSNYGYTF. CDR3 sequence (DNA): TGCGCCAGCAGCCAAGGTACAGGATCTAACTATGGCTACACCTTC. The J gene is TRBJ1-2, the V gene TRBV4-1, with a possible D match to TRBD1 (5 bases). The CDR3 runs 15 residues. Germline CDR1 is MGHRA and CDR2 is YSYEKL. The ends were cut back, 1 base at V and 0 bases at J, with 9 bases in the middle.

The rearrangement links TRBV13 to TRBJ2-7, with 9 bases that match TRBD1. Germline V gene lookup returns CDR1 PRHDT and CDR2 FYEKMQ (reference sequence). With 3 bases clipped from V and 4 bases from J, the junction kept 4 bases outside the gene matches. This CDR3 is built from 14 residues. Here the CDR3 reads CASSFGTGRYEQYF. In DNA, the CDR3 is TGTGCCAGCAGCTTCGGGACAGGGCGGTACGAGCAGTACTTC.

This chain joins TRBV11-2 and TRBJ1-2, with a weak D call TRBD1 (6 bases). The CDR3 consists of 14 residues. Looked up from germline, CDR1 is SGHAT and CDR2 is FQNNGV. The germline V and J ends were trimmed by 1 base and 3 bases, with 9 bases remaining between them. The CDR3 loop is CASSLVEGDYGYTF. Here the CDR3 DNA reads TGTGCCAGCAGCTTAGTAGAGGGGGACTATGGCTACACCTTC.

The V and J genes are TRBV24-1 and TRBJ2-1; perhaps TRBD1 as D (6 bases). CDR3 size: 11 residues. Trimming stripped 9 bases from V and 9 bases from J, with 11 bases between. Germline V gene sequence: CDR1 KGHDR, CDR2 SFDVKD. The CDR3 DNA reads TGTGCCACCGGACAGTGGGGTGAGCAGTTCTTC. Protein product: CATGQWGEQFF.

The chain couples TRBV11-2 to TRBJ1-3, with 7 bases matching TRBD1. In germline, CDR1 is SGHAT, CDR2 FQNNGV. V was clipped by 1 base and J by 6 bases; unmatched bases: 9. The CDR3 has 16 amino acids. Written as DNA, the CDR3 is TGTGCCAGCAGCTTAGGAGGTACGGGGACAGCAAACACCATATATTTT. Encoded protein: CASSLGGTGTANTIYF. The full variable domain, in which reference TRBV11-2 and TRBJ1-3 provide the parts outside the CDR3, is EAGVAQSPRYKIIEKRQSVAFWCNPISGHATLYWYQQILGQGPKLLIQFQNNGVVDDSQLPKDRFSAERLKGVDSTLKIQPAKLEDSAVYLCASSLGGTGTANTIYFGEGSWLTVV.

The chain joins TRBV6-1 to TRBJ2-7, with 11 bases aligning to TRBD2. The junction had 5 bases not matched to a gene; V was cut back by 4 bases and J by 0 bases. The CDR3 length is 16 residues. The germline CDR1 and CDR2 sequences are MNHNS and SASEGT. Here the CDR3 reads CASSAQTSGVSYEQYF. In DNA, the CDR3 is TGTGCCAGCAGTGCGCAGACTAGCGGGGTCTCCTACGAGCAGTACTTC.